Listed below are T cell receptor beta chains from one sample, sequenced in a study of response to subunit inactivated influenza vaccine. Using its own MiXCR run on the RT-PCR reads, TCRdb lists one record per CDR3 protein. The repertoire holds hundreds of thousands of distinct CDR3 sequences, with around 8% as singletons. Source: PBMCs from blood, taken roughly 24 months after vaccination. The receptors come from a man between 50 and 69 years old who received an inactivated influenza vaccine. Both conserved end residues are part of each CDR3. Fields, in order: V gene, D gene, CDR3 protein. The D gene is left open where the match is weak.

>TRBV6-2/TRBV6-3|TRBD2
CASSYVAGGTYEQYF
>TRBV7-2|-
CASSFSAYNEQFF
>TRBV9|-
CASSVGSMGRGSEEQYF
>TRBV18|-
CASSPGPFPNYGYTF
>TRBV4-3|-
CASSQWGGAGSYNEQFF
>TRBV4-3|-
CASSQGTGARQPQHF
>TRBV7-9|-
CASSVYGPNTEAFF
>TRBV30|-
CAWDPWDDASTDTQYF
>TRBV10-3|TRBD1
CAISRTGDTDTQYF
>TRBV13|-
CASSFLHRTRTGELFF
>TRBV20-1|-
CSAPGPKEQYF
>TRBV7-2|TRBD2
CASSRSRGVYNEQFF
>TRBV4-2|TRBD1
CASSQDVAGGFLSPLHF
>TRBV20-1|TRBD2
CSARPTLTGRGFYNEQFF
>TRBV7-2|TRBD1
CASSLALVQGGSGANVLTF
>TRBV5-1|TRBD2
CASTQVLGGGNEQYF
>TRBV30|-
CAWSAVTTNEKLFF
>TRBV11-2|-
CASSTTRVAKNIQYF
>TRBV29-1|TRBD2
CSAQRTSGGRYNEQFF
>TRBV29-1|TRBD1
CSVVRGGGGYTF
>TRBV5-1|-
CASSWDLYNEQFF
>TRBV7-2|-
CASSRRDSLNTQYF
>TRBV27|-
CASSLRGDTQYF
>TRBV15|-
CATSRDYSGTQYF
>TRBV7-6|-
CASSQTGMTEAFF
>TRBV27|TRBD2
CASSLLGLAGGLTGELFF
>TRBV5-1|TRBD1
CASSATGAADTYGYTF
>TRBV6-5|TRBD2
CASSYSGVAGGTHTDTQYF
>TRBV9|-
CASSVLLANTEAFF
>TRBV10-3|-
CAISDSEGEDPYNSPLHF
>TRBV6-2/TRBV6-3|TRBD1
CASSYSVVLRGHRRNTEAFF
>TRBV5-1|-
CASSFEGGRYSEAFF
>TRBV6-1|-
CASLPSGRTYEQYF
>TRBV6-5|TRBD1
CASNPGQAPWNEQFF
>TRBV7-9|TRBD2
CASSLSGVDEQFF
>TRBV5-1|TRBD2
CASSLGQVAGTVTQYF
>TRBV20-1|TRBD1
CSAMSGTVSYEQYF
>TRBV5-4|-
CASTPGTPSSSTDTQYF
>TRBV15|-
CATSRDLKGTTYEQYF
>TRBV7-2|-
CASSYWVGTTDTQYF
>TRBV29-1|-
CSVASGPNTGELFF
>TRBV18|-
CASSPGEPIYEQYF
>TRBV7-2|-
CASSLALFGFEAFF
>TRBV4-2|-
CASSQDSSVAGANVLTF
>TRBV4-3|TRBD1
CASSQGATGTYEQYF
>TRBV20-1|TRBD1
CSATDRVVGKLFF
>TRBV20-1|TRBD1
CSATPGTAYEQYF
>TRBV14|-
CASSQFMNTEAFF
>TRBV15|-
CATSRGAGKNEQFF
>TRBV9|TRBD2
CASSVAGGAQYF
>TRBV29-1|-
CSVEGRQMNTEAFF
>TRBV4-2|TRBD2
CASSPRGLAGGNEQFF
>TRBV9|-
CASSVVWGSTDTQYF
>TRBV12-3/TRBV12-4|-
CASTWDDQGRHTQYF
>TRBV6-5|-
CASSYSSLGSYEQYF
>TRBV27|TRBD2
CASSRFPRGGYNEQFF
>TRBV6-2/TRBV6-3|-
CAINRRSTGELFF
>TRBV9|TRBD1
CASSVSGQGVNTIYF
>TRBV3-1|TRBD2
CASSQSGRASYEQYF
>TRBV18|-
CASSPRAGLVMNTEAFF